These T cell receptor beta chains were read from a single sample in a study of T cell responses to AZD1222 COVID-19 vaccine. Clones were read by immunoSEQ multiplex PCR, and TCRdb kept only the in-frame ones, dropping some. The repertoire has some 120,000 clones, less than 90% of them found once; the top ten carry 3.5% to 4.5%. The source was peripheral blood, collected on day 0 of AZD1222 vaccination. These receptors were obtained from an adult in good health. The CDR3 runs from the conserved cysteine through the conserved F or W. D genes are given only for firm matches. The size of a clone is reported for some rows only, either as once, few or many, or as a class for expanded clones.

d_gene: .; j_gene: TRBJ2-3; v_gene: TRBV5-4; abundance: once; len: 15; CDR3aa: CASSFGSFGTDTQYF; CDR3nt: TGTGCCAGCAGCTTCGGGTCGTTTGGCACAGATACGCAGTATTTT
d_gene: TRBD1; j_gene: TRBJ2-4; v_gene: TRBV30; abundance: few; len: 14; CDR3aa: CASTTPGTVNIQYF; CDR3nt: TGTGCCTCCACGACTCCTGGGACAGTAAACATTCAGTACTTC
d_gene: TRBD1; j_gene: TRBJ1-1; v_gene: TRBV15; abundance: .; len: 18; CDR3aa: CATSREGQGDSGDTEAFF; CDR3nt: TGTGCCACCAGCAGAGAGGGACAGGGGGACTCAGGTGACACTGAAGCTTTCTTT
d_gene: .; j_gene: TRBJ2-5; v_gene: TRBV12-5; abundance: .; len: 13; CDR3aa: CASGLEWSETQYF; CDR3nt: TGTGCTAGTGGTTTGGAGTGGTCAGAGACCCAGTACTTC
d_gene: TRBD2; j_gene: TRBJ2-1; v_gene: TRBV7-3; abundance: .; len: 16; CDR3aa: CASSARLAGALNEQFF; CDR3nt: TGTGCCAGCAGCGCCAGACTAGCGGGGGCCCTCAATGAGCAGTTCTTC
d_gene: .; j_gene: TRBJ2-7; v_gene: TRBV28; abundance: .; len: 15; CDR3aa: CASSIGGVSSYEQYF; CDR3nt: TGTGCCAGCAGCATAGGAGGGGTCAGCTCCTACGAGCAGTACTTC
d_gene: TRBD1; j_gene: TRBJ1-1; v_gene: TRBV12-5; abundance: once; len: 16; CDR3aa: CASGLVLQGEGTEAFF; CDR3nt: TGTGCTAGTGGTTTGGTATTACAGGGGGAAGGTACTGAAGCTTTCTTT
d_gene: TRBD2; j_gene: TRBJ2-7; v_gene: TRBV7-8; abundance: .; len: 16; CDR3aa: CASSRGTSGSLYEQYF; CDR3nt: TGTGCCAGCAGCCGAGGGACTAGCGGGAGTCTCTACGAGCAGTACTTC
d_gene: .; j_gene: TRBJ2-1; v_gene: TRBV23-1; abundance: few; len: 14; CDR3aa: CASSLVSGGNEQFF; CDR3nt: TGCGCCAGCAGTCTTGTGTCAGGGGGGAATGAGCAGTTCTTC
d_gene: .; j_gene: TRBJ1-1; v_gene: TRBV6-2/TRBV6-3; abundance: .; len: 16; CDR3aa: CASSVTVDMMNTEAFF; CDR3nt: TGTGCCAGCAGTGTTACAGTAGACATGATGAACACTGAAGCTTTCTTT